Listed below are T cell receptor beta chains from one sample, sequenced in a study of cytomegalovirus exposure and HLA in healthy donors. Measured with immunoSEQ multiplex PCR; TCRdb has only the in-frame clones, and not every one. This repertoire shows about 250,000 clones, roughly 70% found once; its top ten account for under 2.5%. The sample comprised PBMCs. The receptors stem from a female donor in good health and CMV-seronegative. Both conserved end residues are part of each CDR3. Fields, in order: CDR3 DNA, CDR3 protein, D gene, J gene, clone size, V gene, CDR3 length. A D gene is named only where the DNA matches it firmly. The size entry is marked missing in some rows and otherwise reads once, few, many or a size class.

CDR3nt: TGTGCCAGCAGTGAAGCGGGGCCATCTGGGGCCAACGTCCTGACTTTC; CDR3aa: CASSEAGPSGANVLTF; d_gene: NA; j_gene: TRBJ2-6; abundance: NA; v_gene: TRBV2; len: 16
CDR3nt: TGTGCCAGCAGCCCTCTTACAGGGGGCGGATTGACCGAGCAGTACTTC; CDR3aa: CASSPLTGGGLTEQYF; d_gene: TRBD1; j_gene: TRBJ2-7; abundance: few; v_gene: TRBV28; len: 16
CDR3nt: TGTGCCAGCAGCACATTGGTTGAAGCTTTCTTT; CDR3aa: CASSTLVEAFF; d_gene: NA; j_gene: TRBJ1-1; abundance: NA; v_gene: TRBV7-2; len: 11
CDR3nt: TGTGCCAGTACTAGCTTGGGACAGGGATCCTACGAGCAGTACTTC; CDR3aa: CASTSLGQGSYEQYF; d_gene: TRBD1; j_gene: TRBJ2-7; abundance: NA; v_gene: TRBV6-4; len: 15
CDR3nt: TGTGCCAGCATCCCGGGATGGGGGGGACCCTACCTTGAGCAGTTCTTC; CDR3aa: CASIPGWGGPYLEQFF; d_gene: TRBD2; j_gene: TRBJ2-1; abundance: few; v_gene: TRBV5-5; len: 16
CDR3nt: TGTGCCAGCAGTTACTCGCGCGGCACTGAAGCTTTCTTT; CDR3aa: CASSYSRGTEAFF; d_gene: NA; j_gene: TRBJ1-1; abundance: NA; v_gene: TRBV6-5; len: 13
CDR3nt: TGCGCCAGCAGTGAGGGAACAGGGACTAGCGGCGACGAGCAGTACTTC; CDR3aa: CASSEGTGTSGDEQYF; d_gene: TRBD2; j_gene: TRBJ2-7; abundance: NA; v_gene: TRBV10-1; len: 16
CDR3nt: TGTGCCAGCTCACCATATAGTAAGTACGAGCAGTACTTC; CDR3aa: CASSPYSKYEQYF; d_gene: NA; j_gene: TRBJ2-7; abundance: NA; v_gene: TRBV18; len: 13
CDR3nt: TGCAGCGTTGCCCCTAGCGGCTACGAGCAGTACTTC; CDR3aa: CSVAPSGYEQYF; d_gene: TRBD2; j_gene: TRBJ2-7; abundance: few; v_gene: TRBV29-1; len: 12
CDR3nt: TGCGCCAGCAGCGCCGACCGGGACAGCCATATAGTGGGCACCTTC; CDR3aa: CASSADRDSHIVGTF; d_gene: TRBD1; j_gene: TRBJ1-2; abundance: NA; v_gene: TRBV5-1; len: 15
CDR3nt: TGTGCCAGCAGTGAGGGGGGCAGGGGGCGGCATGAGCAGTTCTTC; CDR3aa: CASSEGGRGRHEQFF; d_gene: TRBD1; j_gene: TRBJ2-1; abundance: NA; v_gene: TRBV2; len: 15
CDR3nt: TGTGCCAGCAGCTGGCGGACAGGGGCCGCCCAGCATTTT; CDR3aa: CASSWRTGAAQHF; d_gene: TRBD1; j_gene: TRBJ1-5; abundance: NA; v_gene: TRBV5-6; len: 13
CDR3nt: TGCGCCAGCCCTGGCAGCGACGCGAACACCGGGGAGCTGTTTTTT; CDR3aa: CASPGSDANTGELFF; d_gene: NA; j_gene: TRBJ2-2; abundance: NA; v_gene: TRBV5-1; len: 15
CDR3nt: TGTGCCAGCAGTTTTTTAGGGGGCGGGACCTACGAGCAGTACTTC; CDR3aa: CASSFLGGGTYEQYF; d_gene: NA; j_gene: TRBJ2-7; abundance: few; v_gene: TRBV6-5; len: 15
CDR3nt: TGCAGTGCTGATCGAGAGGATACGCAGTATTTT; CDR3aa: CSADREDTQYF; d_gene: NA; j_gene: TRBJ2-3; abundance: once; v_gene: TRBV20-1; len: 11
CDR3nt: TGTGCCAGCAGGAAGACAGGGAGTATGGAGACCCAGTACTTC; CDR3aa: CASRKTGSMETQYF; d_gene: TRBD1; j_gene: TRBJ2-5; abundance: NA; v_gene: TRBV28; len: 14
CDR3nt: TGTGCCAGCAGTTTAGGGGCTCACGAGAACACCGGGGAGCTGTTTTTT; CDR3aa: CASSLGAHENTGELFF; d_gene: NA; j_gene: TRBJ2-2; abundance: NA; v_gene: TRBV13; len: 16
CDR3nt: TGTGCCAGCAGTTTACCCCGCGGGCCCATGATGAACGAGCAGTACTTC; CDR3aa: CASSLPRGPMMNEQYF; d_gene: NA; j_gene: TRBJ2-7; abundance: NA; v_gene: TRBV28; len: 16
CDR3nt: TGCGCCAGCAGCTTGACGACAGGGGGATTTTCTGGGGCCAACGTCCTGACTTTC; CDR3aa: CASSLTTGGFSGANVLTF; d_gene: TRBD1; j_gene: TRBJ2-6; abundance: NA; v_gene: TRBV5-1; len: 18
CDR3nt: TGTGCCAGCGGGTCACTAGGCGGTACGCAGTATTTT; CDR3aa: CASGSLGGTQYF; d_gene: NA; j_gene: TRBJ2-3; abundance: NA; v_gene: TRBV7-2; len: 12
CDR3nt: TGCAGCGTTACCGAGGGGGCCAAACGCCCCCTCCACTTT; CDR3aa: CSVTEGAKRPLHF; d_gene: TRBD1; j_gene: TRBJ1-6; abundance: NA; v_gene: TRBV29-1; len: 13
CDR3nt: TGTGCCAGCAGGGATCGACAGGGGCACTATGGCTACACCTTC; CDR3aa: CASRDRQGHYGYTF; d_gene: TRBD1; j_gene: TRBJ1-2; abundance: NA; v_gene: TRBV6-4; len: 14
CDR3nt: TGTGCCAGCAGCACTCCCTACAGGGGGGAGTCCCCTGGGGCCAACGTCCTGACTTTC; CDR3aa: CASSTPYRGESPGANVLTF; d_gene: TRBD1; j_gene: TRBJ2-6; abundance: NA; v_gene: TRBV2; len: 19
CDR3nt: TGTGCCAGCAGTTACTCGTTAGCGGGAGGCGGGGGGGAGCAGTACTTC; CDR3aa: CASSYSLAGGGGEQYF; d_gene: TRBD2; j_gene: TRBJ2-7; abundance: NA; v_gene: TRBV6-6; len: 16
CDR3nt: TGTGCCAGCAGCCCGCCCCGGGCAGGGGTCCAAGAGACCCAGTACTTC; CDR3aa: CASSPPRAGVQETQYF; d_gene: NA; j_gene: TRBJ2-5; abundance: NA; v_gene: TRBV5-6; len: 16
CDR3nt: TGTGCCAGCAGCTTGAACGCGGGAGGACTCAATGAGCAGTTCTTC; CDR3aa: CASSLNAGGLNEQFF; d_gene: TRBD2; j_gene: TRBJ2-1; abundance: NA; v_gene: TRBV5-6; len: 15
CDR3nt: TGTGCCAGCAATCGCATCGAGGTCTGGGAGACCCAGTACTTC; CDR3aa: CASNRIEVWETQYF; d_gene: NA; j_gene: TRBJ2-5; abundance: NA; v_gene: TRBV6-1; len: 14
CDR3nt: TGCGCCAGCAGCAGTACAGGGGACACAGCCTATGAAAAACTGTTTTTT; CDR3aa: CASSSTGDTAYEKLFF; d_gene: TRBD1; j_gene: TRBJ1-4; abundance: NA; v_gene: TRBV5-1; len: 16
CDR3nt: TGCGCCAGCAGCTTGGGACAGGATCAGCCCCAGCATTTT; CDR3aa: CASSLGQDQPQHF; d_gene: NA; j_gene: TRBJ1-5; abundance: NA; v_gene: TRBV5-1; len: 13
CDR3nt: TGTGCCAGCAGTTACTCTACTAGCGGGAGACCAGATACGCAGTATTTT; CDR3aa: CASSYSTSGRPDTQYF; d_gene: TRBD2; j_gene: TRBJ2-3; abundance: once; v_gene: TRBV6-5; len: 16
CDR3nt: TGTGCAAGTCGCTTAAGGAGCGTTTCCTACGAGCAGTACTTC; CDR3aa: CASRLRSVSYEQYF; d_gene: NA; j_gene: TRBJ2-7; abundance: few; v_gene: TRBV12-2; len: 14